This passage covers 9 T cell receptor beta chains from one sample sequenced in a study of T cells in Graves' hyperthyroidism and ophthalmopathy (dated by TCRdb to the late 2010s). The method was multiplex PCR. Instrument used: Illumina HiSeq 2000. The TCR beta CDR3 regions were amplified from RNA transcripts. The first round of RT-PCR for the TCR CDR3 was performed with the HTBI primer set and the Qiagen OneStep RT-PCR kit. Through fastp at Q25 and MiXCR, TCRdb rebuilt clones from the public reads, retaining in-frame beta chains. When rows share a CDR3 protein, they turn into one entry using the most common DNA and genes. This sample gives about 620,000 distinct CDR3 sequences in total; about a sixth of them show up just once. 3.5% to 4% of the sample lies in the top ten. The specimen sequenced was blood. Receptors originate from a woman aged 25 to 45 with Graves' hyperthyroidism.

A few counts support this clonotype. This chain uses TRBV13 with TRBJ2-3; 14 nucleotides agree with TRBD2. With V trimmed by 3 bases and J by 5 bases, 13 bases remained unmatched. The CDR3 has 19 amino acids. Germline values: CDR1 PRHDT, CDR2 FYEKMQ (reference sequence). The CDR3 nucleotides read TGTGCCAGCAGCTTCCCGGGACTAGCGGGAGAGGGTGAAAGAGATACGCAGTATTTT. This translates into CASSFPGLAGEGERDTQYF.

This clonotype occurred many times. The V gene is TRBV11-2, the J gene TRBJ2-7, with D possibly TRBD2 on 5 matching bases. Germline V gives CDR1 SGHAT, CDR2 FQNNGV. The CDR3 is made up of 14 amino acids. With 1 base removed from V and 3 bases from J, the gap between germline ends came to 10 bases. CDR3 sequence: CASSLGFAGYEQYF. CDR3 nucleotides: TGTGCCAGCAGCTTAGGTTTCGCGGGCTACGAGCAGTACTTC.

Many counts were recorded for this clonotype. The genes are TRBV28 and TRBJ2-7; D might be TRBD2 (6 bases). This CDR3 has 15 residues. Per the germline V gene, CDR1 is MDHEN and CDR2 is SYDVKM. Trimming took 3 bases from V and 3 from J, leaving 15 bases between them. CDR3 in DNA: TGTGCCAGCAGTTTCCTGAGCGGAGGGTTCTACGAGCAGTACTTC. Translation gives CASSFLSGGFYEQYF.

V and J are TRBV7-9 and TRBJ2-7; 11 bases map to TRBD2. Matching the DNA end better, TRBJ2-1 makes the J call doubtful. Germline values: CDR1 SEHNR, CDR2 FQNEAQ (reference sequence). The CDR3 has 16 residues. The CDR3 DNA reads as TGTGCCAGCAGCGCAACGACTAGCGGGGCACACTACGAGCAGTTCTTC. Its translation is CASSATTSGAHYEQFF.

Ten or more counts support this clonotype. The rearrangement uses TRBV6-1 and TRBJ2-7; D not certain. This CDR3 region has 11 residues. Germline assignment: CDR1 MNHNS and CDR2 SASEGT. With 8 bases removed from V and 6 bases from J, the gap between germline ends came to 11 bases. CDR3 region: CASSKSGEQYF. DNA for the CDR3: TGTGCCAGCTCTAAGTCGGGCGAGCAGTACTTC.

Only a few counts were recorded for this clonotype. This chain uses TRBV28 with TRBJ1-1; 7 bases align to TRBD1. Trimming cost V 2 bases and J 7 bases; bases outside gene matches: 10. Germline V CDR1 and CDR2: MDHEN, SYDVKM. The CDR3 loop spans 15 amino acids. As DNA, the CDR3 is TGTGCCAGCAGTTTACGTCGAGCCCACAGGGGTGAAGCTTTCTTT. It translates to CASSLRRAHRGEAFF.

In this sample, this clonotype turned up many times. This CDR3 reads CASSLRRVNTEAFF. CDR3 nucleotides: TGTGCCAGCAGTTTGCGCAGGGTGAACACTGAAGCTTTCTTT. The chain is built from TRBV28 and TRBJ1-1; a possible D gene is TRBD1 (5 bases). Trimming cost V 3 bases and J 0 bases, with 8 bases left between them. Germline assignment: CDR1 MDHEN and CDR2 SYDVKM. The CDR3 extends over 14 amino acids.

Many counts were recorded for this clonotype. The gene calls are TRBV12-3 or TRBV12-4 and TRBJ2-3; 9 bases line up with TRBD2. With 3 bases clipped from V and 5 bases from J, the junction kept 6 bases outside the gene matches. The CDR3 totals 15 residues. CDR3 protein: CASSFVSGSRDTQYF. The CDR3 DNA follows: TGTGCCAGCAGTTTCGTTAGCGGGAGTCGAGATACGCAGTATTTT.

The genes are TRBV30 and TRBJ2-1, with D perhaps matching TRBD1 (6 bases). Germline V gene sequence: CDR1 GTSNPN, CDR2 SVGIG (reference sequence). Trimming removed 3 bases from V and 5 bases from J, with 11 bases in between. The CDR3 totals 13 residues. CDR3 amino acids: CAWSQGLDNEQFF. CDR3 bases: TGTGCCTGGAGCCAGGGGCTCGACAATGAGCAGTTCTTC.